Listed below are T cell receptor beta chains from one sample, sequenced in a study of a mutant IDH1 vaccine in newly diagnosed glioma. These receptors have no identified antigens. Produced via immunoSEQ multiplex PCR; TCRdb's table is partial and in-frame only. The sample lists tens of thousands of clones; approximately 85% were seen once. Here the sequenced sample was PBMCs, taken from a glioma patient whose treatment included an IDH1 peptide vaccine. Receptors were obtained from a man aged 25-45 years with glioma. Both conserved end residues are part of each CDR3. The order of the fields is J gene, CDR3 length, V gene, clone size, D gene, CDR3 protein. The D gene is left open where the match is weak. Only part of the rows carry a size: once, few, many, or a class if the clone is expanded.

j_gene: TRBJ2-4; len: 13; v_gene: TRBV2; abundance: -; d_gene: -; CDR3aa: CASSERGPTSQYF
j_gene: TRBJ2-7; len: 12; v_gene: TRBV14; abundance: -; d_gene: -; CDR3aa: CASALFGREQYF
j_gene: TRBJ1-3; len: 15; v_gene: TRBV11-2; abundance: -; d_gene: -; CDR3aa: CASSPSLASGNTIYF
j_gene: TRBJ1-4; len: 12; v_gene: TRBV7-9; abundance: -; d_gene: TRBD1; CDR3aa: CAGGQGNEKLFF
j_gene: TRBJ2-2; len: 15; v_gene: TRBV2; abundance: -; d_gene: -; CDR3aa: CASTPQLTNTGELFF
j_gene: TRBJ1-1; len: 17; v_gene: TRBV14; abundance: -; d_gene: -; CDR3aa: CASSRFSGINANTEAFF
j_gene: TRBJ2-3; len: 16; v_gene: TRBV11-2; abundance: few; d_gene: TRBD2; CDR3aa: CASSLGLAGAADTQYF
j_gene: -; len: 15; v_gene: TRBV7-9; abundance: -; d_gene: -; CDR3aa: CASSLSSRSSYEQYF
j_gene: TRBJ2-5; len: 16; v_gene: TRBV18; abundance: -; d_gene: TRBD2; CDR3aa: CASSPLTSGGQETQYF
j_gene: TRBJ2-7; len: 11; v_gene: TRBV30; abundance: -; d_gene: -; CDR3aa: CAWSVGYEQYF
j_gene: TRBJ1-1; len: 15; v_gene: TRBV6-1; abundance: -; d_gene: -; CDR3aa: CASSESRQGLTEAFF
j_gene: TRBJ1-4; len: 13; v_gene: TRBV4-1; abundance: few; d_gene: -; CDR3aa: CASSQERAEKLFF
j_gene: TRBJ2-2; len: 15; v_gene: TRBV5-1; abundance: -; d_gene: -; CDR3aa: CASSPGGYGTGELFF
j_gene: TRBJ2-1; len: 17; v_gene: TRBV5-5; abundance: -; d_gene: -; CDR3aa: CASSYAPLGTTYNEQFF
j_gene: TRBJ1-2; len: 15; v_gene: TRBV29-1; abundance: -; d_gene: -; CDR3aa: CSVLRGSIANYGYTF
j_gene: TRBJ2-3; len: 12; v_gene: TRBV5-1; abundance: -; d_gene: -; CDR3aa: CASTGVTDTQYF
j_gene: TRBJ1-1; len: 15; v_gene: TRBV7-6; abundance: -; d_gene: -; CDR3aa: CASSSPTAGDTEAFF
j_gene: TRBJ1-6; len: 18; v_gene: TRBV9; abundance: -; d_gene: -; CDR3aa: CASSVVAREVGGNSPLHF
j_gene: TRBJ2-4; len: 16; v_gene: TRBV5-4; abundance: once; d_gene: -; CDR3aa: CASSYDRSWAKNIQYF
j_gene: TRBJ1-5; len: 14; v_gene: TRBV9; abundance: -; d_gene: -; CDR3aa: CASSVDLSNQPQHF
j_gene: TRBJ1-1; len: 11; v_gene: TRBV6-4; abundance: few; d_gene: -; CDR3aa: CASSDGTEAFF
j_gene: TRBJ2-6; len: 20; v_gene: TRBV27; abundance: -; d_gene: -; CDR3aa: CASSLSIGADPGSGANVLTF
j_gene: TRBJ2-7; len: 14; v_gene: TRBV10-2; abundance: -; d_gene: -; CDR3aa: CASSLSGTSSEQYF
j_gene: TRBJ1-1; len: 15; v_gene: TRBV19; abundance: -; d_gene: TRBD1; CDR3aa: CASSGGGQLNTEAFF
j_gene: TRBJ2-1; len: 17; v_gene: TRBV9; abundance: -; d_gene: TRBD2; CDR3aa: CASSVAGAGRSYNEQFF
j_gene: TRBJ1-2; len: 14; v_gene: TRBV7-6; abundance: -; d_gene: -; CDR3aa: CASSPVGGAYGYTF
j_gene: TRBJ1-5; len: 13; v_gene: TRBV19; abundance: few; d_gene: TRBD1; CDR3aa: CASEDRGNQPQHF
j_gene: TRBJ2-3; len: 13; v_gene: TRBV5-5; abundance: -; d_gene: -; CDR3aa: CASSPAGPDTQYF
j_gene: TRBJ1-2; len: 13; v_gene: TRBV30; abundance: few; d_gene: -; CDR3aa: CAWSVNGNYGYTF
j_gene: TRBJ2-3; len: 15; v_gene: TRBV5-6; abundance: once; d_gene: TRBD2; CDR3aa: CASSLAGGGADTQYF
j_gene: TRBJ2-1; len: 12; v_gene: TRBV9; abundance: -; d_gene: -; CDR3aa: CASSVAGRGQFF
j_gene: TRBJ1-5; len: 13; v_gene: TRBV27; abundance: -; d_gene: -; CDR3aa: CASSLGSNQPQHF
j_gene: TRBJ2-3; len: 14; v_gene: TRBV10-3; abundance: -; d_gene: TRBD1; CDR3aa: CAIGGQGSTDTQYF
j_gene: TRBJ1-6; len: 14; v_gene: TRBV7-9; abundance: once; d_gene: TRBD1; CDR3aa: CASSVTGVDSPLHF
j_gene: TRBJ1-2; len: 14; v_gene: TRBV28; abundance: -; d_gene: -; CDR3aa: CASRSPSGSRGYTF
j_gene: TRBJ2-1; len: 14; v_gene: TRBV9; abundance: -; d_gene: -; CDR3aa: CASSVRLENNEQFF
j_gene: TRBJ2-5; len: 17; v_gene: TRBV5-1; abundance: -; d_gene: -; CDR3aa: CASSRGWAREIQETQYF
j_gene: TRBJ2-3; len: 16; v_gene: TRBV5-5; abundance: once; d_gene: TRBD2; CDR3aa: CASSSSGTRDTDTQYF
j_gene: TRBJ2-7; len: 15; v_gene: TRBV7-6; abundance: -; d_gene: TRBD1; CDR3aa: CASSLDTGTAYEQYF
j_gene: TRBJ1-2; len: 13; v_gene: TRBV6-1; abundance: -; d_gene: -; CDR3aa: CASSEEEYLGYTF
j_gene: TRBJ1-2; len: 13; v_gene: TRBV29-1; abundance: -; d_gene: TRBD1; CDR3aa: CSVGGTEVYGYTF
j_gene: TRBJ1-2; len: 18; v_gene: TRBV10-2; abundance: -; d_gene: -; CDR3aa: CASSESLSGKKANYGYTF
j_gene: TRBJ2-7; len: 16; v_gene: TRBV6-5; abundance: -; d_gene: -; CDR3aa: CASSYVRDLDPYEQYF
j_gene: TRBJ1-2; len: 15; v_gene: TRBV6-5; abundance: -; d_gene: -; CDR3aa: CASSYSGRGIYGYTF
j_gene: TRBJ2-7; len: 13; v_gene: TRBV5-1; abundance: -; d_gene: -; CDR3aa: CASSLNSNYEQYF
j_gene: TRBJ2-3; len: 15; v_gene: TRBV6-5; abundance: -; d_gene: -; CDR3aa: CASSYAAASTDTQYF
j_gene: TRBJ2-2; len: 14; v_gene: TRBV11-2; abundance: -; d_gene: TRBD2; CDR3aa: CASSFRREAGELFF
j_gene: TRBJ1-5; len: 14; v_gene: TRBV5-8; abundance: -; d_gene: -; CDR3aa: CASRGDTLNQPQHF
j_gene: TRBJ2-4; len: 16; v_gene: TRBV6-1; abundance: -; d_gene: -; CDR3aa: CASSEWAFLAKNIQYF
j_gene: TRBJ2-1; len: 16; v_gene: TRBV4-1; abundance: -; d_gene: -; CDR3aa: CASSQGSQGGYNEQFF
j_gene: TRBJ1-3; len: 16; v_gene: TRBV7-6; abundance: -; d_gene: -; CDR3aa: CASSLGVPKTGNTIYF
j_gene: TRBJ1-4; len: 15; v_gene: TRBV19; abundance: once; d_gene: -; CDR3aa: CASSRGGGGSEKLFF
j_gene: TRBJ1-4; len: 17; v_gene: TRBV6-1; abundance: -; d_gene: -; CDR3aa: CASSEYRGATTNEKLFF
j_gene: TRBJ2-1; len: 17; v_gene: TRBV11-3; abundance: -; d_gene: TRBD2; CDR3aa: CASSLRGSGGAYNEQFF
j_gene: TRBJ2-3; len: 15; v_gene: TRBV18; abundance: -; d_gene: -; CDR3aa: CASSPRDISTDTQYF
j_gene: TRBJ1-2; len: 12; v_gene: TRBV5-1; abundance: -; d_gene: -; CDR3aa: CASSSGIYGYTF
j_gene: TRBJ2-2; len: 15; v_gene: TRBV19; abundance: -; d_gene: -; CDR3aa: CASSSSGSNTGELFF
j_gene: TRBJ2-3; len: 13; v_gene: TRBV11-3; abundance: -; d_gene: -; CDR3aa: CASSFQGPDTQYF
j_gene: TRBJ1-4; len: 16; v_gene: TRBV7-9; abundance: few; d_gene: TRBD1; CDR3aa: CASSTRQGAASEKLFF